This is a list of T cell receptor beta chains from one sample in a study of Ad26.COV2.S vaccination and SARS-CoV-2 variants. Repertoires were generated with immunoSEQ multiplex PCR, while TCRdb's copy carries only in-frame clones and drops some. The table shows about 240,000 clones, with approximately 88% occurring only once. Sequencing used peripheral blood, obtained in a trial of Ad26.COV2.S vaccine versus placebo. The receptor set was obtained from a person aged 18 to 65 who received the Ad26.COV2.S COVID-19 vaccine or a placebo. Each CDR3 is given with its conserved first and last residue. A D gene is named only where the DNA matches it firmly. A clone size is listed for some rows: how often the clone was seen (once, few, many), or a class if it is expanded.

clone_size | d_call | cdr3_length | j_call | v_call | cdr3_aa | cdr3_nt
NA | NA | 15 | TRBJ2-4 | TRBV7-2 | CASSLVGWGVDIQYF | TGTGCCAGCAGCTTAGTAGGTTGGGGGGTGGACATTCAGTACTTC
NA | TRBD1 | 16 | TRBJ2-7 | TRBV4-1 | CASSFFETGILYEQYF | TGCGCCAGCAGCTTTTTTGAGACAGGGATTTTATACGAGCAGTACTTC
NA | TRBD2 | 14 | TRBJ2-2 | TRBV7-2 | CASSLGGRTGELFF | TGTGCCAGCAGCTTAGGCGGGAGGACCGGGGAGCTGTTTTTT
NA | TRBD1 | 15 | TRBJ1-2 | TRBV4-1 | CASSQDQGAPNGYTF | TGCGCCAGCAGCCAAGATCAGGGGGCGCCGAATGGCTACACCTTC
NA | NA | 14 | TRBJ1-1 | TRBV19 | CASSMAVGGLRAFF | TGTGCCAGTAGTATGGCCGTGGGGGGCCTTAGAGCTTTCTTT
NA | NA | 14 | TRBJ2-7 | TRBV27 | CASSSSRAPHEQYF | TGTGCCAGCAGTTCCTCTAGGGCTCCGCACGAGCAGTACTTC
NA | NA | 15 | TRBJ2-1 | TRBV5-1 | CASYRDPSSYNEQFF | TGCGCCAGTTACCGGGACCCGAGCTCCTACAATGAGCAGTTCTTC
NA | NA | 14 | TRBJ2-3 | TRBV10-1 | CASSEPGELDTQYF | TGCGCCAGCAGTGAGCCAGGGGAACTAGATACGCAGTATTTT
once | NA | 13 | TRBJ2-1 | TRBV29-1 | CSVGQSSYNEQFF | TGCAGCGTTGGACAGAGCTCCTACAATGAGCAGTTCTTC
NA | NA | 14 | TRBJ1-1 | TRBV19 | CASSPLTENTEAFF | TGTGCCAGTAGTCCCCTAACGGAGAACACTGAAGCTTTCTTT
few | NA | 15 | TRBJ1-1 | TRBV5-4 | CASSLALDPTEEAFF | TGTGCCAGCAGCTTGGCCCTGGACCCTACCGAAGAAGCTTTCTTT
NA | NA | 17 | TRBJ2-5 | TRBV3-1/TRBV3-2 | CASSQESKGRYQETQYF | TGTGCCAGCAGCCAAGAGAGTAAGGGGCGGTACCAAGAGACCCAGTACTTC
once | NA | 15 | TRBJ2-2 | TRBV7-2 | CASSPQTSITGELFF | TGTGCCAGCAGCCCCCAGACTAGTATCACCGGGGAGCTGTTTTTT
NA | TRBD2 | 16 | TRBJ2-1 | TRBV6-2/TRBV6-3 | CASSYGGLAGEGEQFF | TGTGCCAGCAGTTACGGGGGACTAGCGGGAGAAGGGGAGCAGTTCTTC
few | TRBD1 | 15 | TRBJ1-1 | TRBV9 | CASSVTGGEGTEAFF | TGTGCCAGCAGCGTCACAGGGGGCGAGGGCACTGAAGCTTTCTTT
NA | NA | 14 | TRBJ2-3 | TRBV10-1 | CASSESLGTDTQYF | TGCGCCAGCAGTGAGTCGCTAGGGACAGATACGCAGTATTTT
NA | NA | 15 | TRBJ1-4 | TRBV18 | CASSPPAALNEKLFF | TGTGCCAGCTCACCACCCGCGGCTCTTAATGAAAAACTGTTTTTT